This T cell receptor (beta chain) was profiled in a study of T-cell reconstitution after alpha-beta-depleted transplantation in children. The CDR3 contains 16 residues. V lost 5 bases to trimming and J lost 2 bases; unmatched junction nucleotides: 9. Preparation of the TCRbeta library was carried out with unique molecular identifiers. TCRdb itself ran the PCR reads through MiXCR, one entry per CDR3 protein. Among over 70,000 distinct CDR3 sequences listed, roughly an eighth were seen once. This clonotype was recorded at least ten times. V is TRBV12-3 or TRBV12-4 and J is TRBJ2-1; 7 bases map to TRBD2. The TCR was taken from a human donor who donated a stem cell graft to a child with inherited bone marrow failure. This material consisted of PBMCs from the stem cell graft donor, taken from the stem cell graft. The chain's CDR3 is CASSPFASGTYNEQFF. Written as DNA, the CDR3 is TGTGCCAGCAGTCCCTTTGCTAGCGGAACCTACAATGAGCAGTTCTTC.